These 27 T cell receptor beta chains were sequenced from one sample in a study of shared clonotypes between healthy human individuals (dated by TCRdb to between 2020 and 2021). Library method: the immunoSEQ multiplex PCR assay. TCRdb provides this immuneACCESS table in a form limited to in-frame rearrangements. Some clones are lacking; in checked studies, under half of them reflect an unresolved V gene, and why the rest are absent is not known. This sample lists 1.5 million to 2.5 million clones; over 85% were detected once. The top ten constitute approximately 1.2% of the sample. CD8 naive samples consisted of CD45RO-negative cells that were positively selected for CCR7, yielding a CD45RA+CCR7+ population without TemRA cells. Sequenced material: naive CD8+ T cells sorted from blood. The sample's cell subset or site label is to be understood as: CD45RA+CCR7+. These receptors were obtained from a man between 18 and 35 years old in good health.

The chain is built from TRBV5-1 and TRBJ2-7, with TRBD1 matching 8 bases. CDR3 size: 15 residues. Unmatched junction bases numbered 7, after V lost 0 bases and J lost 5 bases. Looked up from germline, CDR1 is SGHRS and CDR2 is YFSETQ. CDR3 sequence reads: CASSLAQGVRNEQYF. CDR3 in DNA: TGCGCCAGCAGCTTGGCACAGGGGGTGAGGAACGAGCAGTACTTC.

The rearrangement links TRBV5-4 to TRBJ2-7; 11 nucleotides line up with TRBD1. V gave up 3 bases and J gave up 5 bases; unmatched junction bases: 7. CDR3 length: 15 residues. The germline V gene has CDR1 SGHNT and CDR2 YYREEE (reference sequence). In DNA form, the CDR3 reads TGTGCCAGCAGCTGGGGACAGGGGGGTCAGAACGAGCAGTACTTC. Protein: CASSWGQGGQNEQYF.

The J gene is TRBJ2-7, the V gene TRBV5-6; D is unresolved. CDR3 size: 13 residues. Trimming cost V 0 bases and J 6 bases, with 10 bases left between them. Germline V gene sequence: CDR1 SGHDT, CDR2 YYEEEE. CDR3 nucleotide sequence: TGTGCCAGCAGCTTGGGAGTTTCAGTCGAGCAGTACTTC. It translates to CASSLGVSVEQYF.

The chain has TRBV5-4 and TRBJ2-7, with D hard to call. The ends were cut back, 0 bases at V and 3 bases at J, with 7 bases in the middle. CDR1 is SGHNT, CDR2 YYREEE, per germline (reference sequence). This CDR3 has 13 residues. CDR3 sequence: CASSLDIDYEQYF. The CDR3 nucleotides read TGTGCCAGCAGCTTGGACATTGACTACGAGCAGTACTTC.

The CDR3 DNA follows: TGTGCCAGCAGCTCTGGACTAGCGGGAGTCAATGAGCAGTTCTTC. Encoded protein: CASSSGLAGVNEQFF. This chain uses TRBV7-9 with TRBJ2-1, with TRBD2 identical over 13 bases. The CDR3 runs to 15 residues. Germline loops: CDR1 SEHNR, CDR2 FQNEAQ (reference sequence). J lost 6 bases, V lost 4 bases, and 3 bases had no gene match.

The chain has TRBV10-2 and TRBJ2-3; 7 nucleotides match TRBD1. CDR3 length equals 14 residues. The ends lost 10 bases at V and 3 bases at J; junction bases unmatched: 10. CDR1 WSHSY and CDR2 SAAADI come from the germline V gene. CDR3 protein: CAIQGVASTDTQYF. CDR3 DNA: TGCGCCATCCAGGGGGTAGCTTCAACAGATACGCAGTATTTT.

The chain couples TRBV5-1 to TRBJ2-7, with D possibly TRBD2 on 5 matching bases. The germline V gene encodes CDR1 SGHRS and CDR2 YFSETQ. This CDR3 has 13 amino acids. The ends were cut back, 4 bases at V and 3 bases at J, with 11 bases in the middle. The CDR3 DNA sequence: TGCGCCAGCAGCATGACGGAGGACTACGAGCAGTACTTC. The encoded protein is CASSMTEDYEQYF.

The genes are TRBV14 and TRBJ2-7; no reliable D call. V lost 5 bases, J lost 3 bases, and 17 bases lay in between. Germline CDR1 and CDR2: SGHDN and FVKESK. The CDR3 is 15 amino acids. CDR3: CASSDILDGVYEQYF. The CDR3 nucleotides are TGTGCCAGCAGCGATATACTCGACGGAGTCTACGAGCAGTACTTC.

The chain has TRBV27 and TRBJ1-2; D might be TRBD1 (5 bases). V gave up 6 bases and J gave up 8 bases, with 13 bases separating them. The CDR3 has 12 amino acids. CDR1 MNHEY and CDR2 SMNVEV come from the germline V gene (reference sequence). The CDR3 region has the DNA TGTGCCAGCAGGGGACTGACTGACGGCTACACCTTC. It is translated as CASRGLTDGYTF.

As concerns this clone: This specimen includes other DNA sequences encoding the same CDR3. The chain recombines TRBV27 with TRBJ2-5; D call uncertain. The ends were cut back, 3 bases at V and 5 bases at J, with 10 bases in the middle. CDR1 and CDR2 (germline): MNHEY, SMNVEV (reference sequence). This CDR3 comprises 13 residues. The DNA of the CDR3 is TGTGCCAGCAGTTTCGCAGGACCTGAGACCCAGTACTTC. Translation gives CASSFAGPETQYF.

CDR3 bases: TGTGCCAGCAGTTTGTTAGCGGGATCGATCGAGACCCAGTACTTC. Translating gives CASSLLAGSIETQYF. The chain joins TRBV27 to TRBJ2-5, with 8 bases matching TRBD2. The V gene's germline CDR1 is MNHEY and CDR2 SMNVEV (reference sequence). With V trimmed by 3 bases and J by 5 bases, 8 bases remained unmatched. The CDR3 sequence is 15 residues long.

This clone appeared a single time. The J gene is TRBJ2-3, the V gene TRBV9; D is perhaps TRBD1 (5 bases). Trimming took off 0 bases at V and 2 bases at J, with 13 bases between the two ends. The CDR3 contains 16 residues. Germline assignment: CDR1 SGDLS and CDR2 YYNGEE. CDR3 sequence reads: CASSVEGLVTTDTQYF. The CDR3 DNA follows: TGTGCCAGCAGCGTAGAGGGGCTCGTCACCACAGATACGCAGTATTTT.

The rearrangement uses TRBV5-6 and TRBJ1-2; D uncertain. This CDR3 is 16 amino acids long. With 0 bases removed from V and 4 bases from J, the gap between germline ends came to 16 bases. The germline gives CDR1 SGHDT, CDR2 YYEEEE. CDR3 coding DNA: TGTGCCAGCAGCTTGGCGGCAGGCGCTAAGGTCTATGGCTACACCTTC. Amino acid sequence: CASSLAAGAKVYGYTF.

The chain couples TRBV25-1 to TRBJ2-1; 7 nucleotides line up with TRBD2. After removal of 3 bases from V and 0 bases from J, the junction contained 5 bases not matched to a gene. The CDR3 runs 16 residues. Germline V gives CDR1 MGHDK, CDR2 SYGVNS. CDR3 nucleotide sequence: TGTGCCAGCAGTGACGCTGGCGGGGGCTCCTACAATGAGCAGTTCTTC. This gives the protein CASSDAGGGSYNEQFF.

CDR3 sequence reads: CASSLGATSGSGKSPYEQYF. In nucleotides, the CDR3 is TGTGCCAGCAGCTTGGGGGCGACTAGCGGGAGTGGCAAAAGCCCCTACGAGCAGTACTTC. The rearrangement uses TRBV5-4 and TRBJ2-7; 12 nucleotides match TRBD2. CDR1 is SGHNT and CDR2 is YYREEE in the germline V gene (reference sequence). This CDR3 region has 20 residues. Trimming took 0 bases from V and 2 from J; bases not matched to a gene: 15.

About this clone: This same CDR3 is encoded by further DNA sequences in the sample. V is TRBV27 and J is TRBJ2-7; no firm D call. Trimming pared 2 bases from V and 2 bases from J, leaving 10 bases between. The germline gives CDR1 MNHEY, CDR2 SMNVEV (reference sequence). The CDR3 is made up of 14 amino acids. The CDR3 region has the DNA TGTGCCAGCAGTTTACTTGGCGGAACCTACGAGCAGTACTTC. This sequence encodes CASSLLGGTYEQYF.

This chain links TRBV30 with TRBJ2-2; D not resolved. Germline CDR1 reads GTSNPN; CDR2 reads SVGIG (reference sequence). V shed 0 bases and J shed 1 base, with 12 bases lying between them. The CDR3 covers 16 residues. CDR3 DNA sequence: TGTGCCTGGAGTGTAAGTAGGATCCAGAACACCGGGGAGCTGTTTTTT. This sequence encodes CAWSVSRIQNTGELFF.

J is TRBJ2-7 and V is TRBV11-2; 10 bases map to TRBD2. The J segment lost 4 bases and the V segment lost 1 base, leaving 4 bases of the junction unmatched. Germline V gives CDR1 SGHAT, CDR2 FQNNGV. The CDR3 runs 15 residues. CDR3 in DNA: TGTGCCAGCAGCTTAGGGGATAGCGGGAGGTACGAGCAGTACTTC. Its protein product is CASSLGDSGRYEQYF. Using reference TRBV11-2 and TRBJ2-7 for the parts outside the CDR3, the full variable domain is EAGVAQSPRYKIIEKRQSVAFWCNPISGHATLYWYQQILGQGPKLLIQFQNNGVVDDSQLPKDRFSAERLKGVDSTLKIQPAKLEDSAVYLCASSLGDSGRYEQYFGPGTRLTVT.

V usage is TRBV4-3 and J usage is TRBJ2-1; weak D call: TRBD1 (5 bases). The germline CDR1 and CDR2 sequences are LGHNA and YSLEER. The CDR3 runs to 14 residues. V lost 0 bases and J 14 bases, leaving 17 bases between the germline ends. The CDR3: CASSQEWGPTEEFF. The CDR3, as DNA: TGCGCCAGCAGCCAAGAATGGGGCCCAACCGAGGAGTTCTTC.

The chain employs TRBV7-9 and TRBJ2-7; TRBD2 might be the D (5 bases). The CDR3 contains 15 residues. The V and J ends lost 7 bases and 4 bases respectively, with 20 bases between them. The germline CDR1 and CDR2 sequences are SEHNR and FQNEAQ (reference sequence). The chain's CDR3 is CASTWSEGPLYEQYF. CDR3 sequence (DNA): TGTGCCAGCACCTGGTCTGAGGGTCCATTGTACGAGCAGTACTTC.

The gene calls are TRBV7-9 and TRBJ1-1; TRBD1 is a possible D gene (5 bases). CDR1 is SEHNR and CDR2 is FQNEAQ in the germline V gene (reference sequence). With 1 base removed from V and 0 bases from J, the gap between germline ends came to 15 bases. CDR3 length: 17 amino acids. The CDR3: CASSLVGGGEMNTEAFF. Here the CDR3 DNA reads TGTGCCAGCAGCTTAGTAGGCGGGGGTGAAATGAACACTGAAGCTTTCTTT.

V and J are TRBV11-2 and TRBJ2-5, with 10 positions matching TRBD2. The CDR3 totals 15 residues. CDR1 is SGHAT, CDR2 FQNNGV, per germline. With 0 bases clipped from V and 5 bases from J, the junction kept 3 bases outside the gene matches. The CDR3 nucleotides are TGTGCCAGCAGCTTAGAAAGCGGGGGGGCGGAGACCCAGTACTTC. Protein: CASSLESGGAETQYF.

DNA for the CDR3: TGTGCCAGCAGTCCGGACGGAGCCTACGAGCAGTACTTC. This encodes CASSPDGAYEQYF. This sequence joins TRBV6-5 and TRBJ2-7; D unclear. This CDR3 contains 13 residues. Germline V gene lookup returns CDR1 MNHEY and CDR2 SVGAGI. V gave up 5 bases and J gave up 2 bases, with 10 bases separating them.

The J gene is TRBJ2-5, the V gene TRBV11-2; a weak D match, TRBD1 (8 bases). Trimming removed 5 bases from V and 2 bases from J, with 15 bases in between. The CDR3 spans 15 residues. CDR1 is SGHAT, CDR2 FQNNGV, per germline. CDR3 bases: TGTGCCAGCAGCCCCACAGGGGGGGCGCAAGAGACCCAGTACTTC. Encoded protein: CASSPTGGAQETQYF.

The chain carries TRBV4-1 and TRBJ2-7, with 7 bases lining up with TRBD1. The length of the CDR3 is 15 residues. Unmatched junction bases numbered 7, after V lost 1 base and J lost 4 bases. Germline V gene data show CDR1 as MGHRA and CDR2 as YSYEKL. CDR3 nucleotides: TGCGCCAGCAGCCAAGTACGGGACAGTAGGTACGAGCAGTACTTC. Protein product: CASSQVRDSRYEQYF.

A word on this clone: In the same sample, other DNA sequences code for this CDR3. The CDR3: CASSPGQGNSPLHF. The CDR3 DNA sequence: TGTGCCAGCAGCCCGGGACAGGGGAATTCACCCCTCCACTTT. The V and J genes are TRBV6-5 and TRBJ1-6; TRBD1 agrees at 10 bases. Germline lookup yields CDR1 MNHEY and CDR2 SVGAGI. V shed 6 bases and J 7 bases; nucleotides not matched to a gene: 3. The CDR3 consists of 14 residues.

The V gene is TRBV19, the J gene TRBJ2-1, with D maybe TRBD1 (6 bases). Per germline, CDR1 LNHDA and CDR2 SQIVND (reference sequence). The CDR3 is 16 amino acids. V lost 4 bases and J 4 bases, leaving 17 bases between the germline ends. DNA for the CDR3: TGTGCCAGTAGTACGTCCGGGACAAAAGCTTACAATGAGCAGTTCTTC. This gives the protein CASSTSGTKAYNEQFF.